The T cell receptor (beta chain) under discussion was sequenced for a study of neoadjuvant nivolumab and ipilimumab in lung cancer. Study-level findings and limits: Resected tumors had greater TCR richness and clonality than uninvolved lung. Only two of four nivolumab-treated tumors gained richness and clonality by surgery.

Using immunoSEQ multiplex PCR, the repertoire was profiled, and TCRdb retains in-frame clones only, with some absent. The sample shows about 27,000 clones, about 70% of them seen only once. CDR1 and CDR2 from the germline V gene are SGHNT and YYREEE (reference sequence). CDR3 length: 14 residues. V was clipped by 4 bases and J by 3 bases, with 12 bases between them. This clone is a singleton in its sample. Antigen: not known. The source of this sequence is an adult with non-small cell lung cancer. The chain is built from TRBV5-4 and TRBJ2-3, with a tentative D call TRBD2 (6 bases). Sequenced material: tumor tissue, taken after neoadjuvant nivolumab, alone or with ipilimumab, at or shortly before surgery. The CDR3 protein is CASSGSGLTDTQYF. CDR3 nucleotides: TGTGCCAGCAGCGGATCGGGACTGACAGATACGCAGTATTTT.